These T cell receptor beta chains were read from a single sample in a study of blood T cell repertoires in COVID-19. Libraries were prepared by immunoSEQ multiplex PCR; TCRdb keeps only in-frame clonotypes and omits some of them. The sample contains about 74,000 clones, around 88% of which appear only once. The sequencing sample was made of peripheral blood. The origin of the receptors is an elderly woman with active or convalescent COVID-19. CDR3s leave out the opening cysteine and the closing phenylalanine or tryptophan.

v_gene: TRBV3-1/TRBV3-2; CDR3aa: ASSQRGPYEQY
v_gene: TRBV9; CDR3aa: ASSALPGGPPDTQY
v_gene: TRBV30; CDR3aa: AWSDRGPQPQH
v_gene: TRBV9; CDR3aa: ASSVAVINSPLH
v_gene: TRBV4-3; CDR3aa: ASSHSGGGEDTQY
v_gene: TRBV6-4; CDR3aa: ASSAVLGLKTGELF
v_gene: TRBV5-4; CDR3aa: ASSPDTNYGYT
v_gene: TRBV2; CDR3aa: ASSEESVHRSTLKF
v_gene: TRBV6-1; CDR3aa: ASSEDETPTGELF
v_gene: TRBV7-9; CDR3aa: ASSPSTGFGTEAF
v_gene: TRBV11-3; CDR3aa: ASSLVASSYEQY
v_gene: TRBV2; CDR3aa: ASSAGLQETQY
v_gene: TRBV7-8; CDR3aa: ASSSSRGEGLHSPLH
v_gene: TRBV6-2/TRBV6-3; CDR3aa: ASSYPGTGNTGELF
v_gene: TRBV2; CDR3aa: ASSRQGHPSTDTQY
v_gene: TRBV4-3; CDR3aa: ASSQGPSLSGNTIY
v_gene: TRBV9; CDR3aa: ASSVALELAEETQY
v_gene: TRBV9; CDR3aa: ASSGPGGDTEAF
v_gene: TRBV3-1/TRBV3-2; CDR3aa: ASSLYGGGTDTQY
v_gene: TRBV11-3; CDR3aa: ASSTRQANYGYT
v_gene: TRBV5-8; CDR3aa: ASSFRGITDTQY
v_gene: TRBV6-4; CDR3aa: ASSDSLSSYNEQF
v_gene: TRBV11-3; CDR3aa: ASSPGTGGWVEAF
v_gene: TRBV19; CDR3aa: ASRDREPYGYT
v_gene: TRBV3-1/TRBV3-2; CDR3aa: ASSPGQALNYGYT
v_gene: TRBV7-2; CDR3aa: ASSPIREGRGNEQF
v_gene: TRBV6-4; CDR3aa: ASSDSFQGSPQKLF
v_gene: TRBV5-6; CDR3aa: ASSLTGLSSYEQY
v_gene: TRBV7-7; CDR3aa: ASSPWTGKMNTEAF
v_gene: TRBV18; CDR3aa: ASSPGGRASGYNEQF
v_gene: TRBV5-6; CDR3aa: ASSLGQGGEQY